A selection of T cell receptor beta chains follows, all from one sample in a study of long-term antiretroviral therapy in people with HIV. TCRdb's table, derived via immunoSEQ multiplex PCR, lists solely in-frame clones and lacks some. This sample has around 25,000 clones, with about 76% found just once. The sample in question was unsorted PBMCs, obtained at the start of antiretroviral therapy, before treatment. Every receptor here comes from a woman aged 18 to 35 with HIV. Each CDR3 is given with its conserved first and last residue. A D gene is named only where the DNA matches it firmly. Expanded clones get a size class; other rows say once, few or many, or leave the size out.

j_gene | d_gene | abundance | v_gene | CDR3nt | CDR3aa
TRBJ2-2 | TRBD1 | - | TRBV9 | TGTGCCAGCAGCTTCCGCACAGGGGCCCCAGGCGGGGAGCTGTTTTTT | CASSFRTGAPGGELFF
TRBJ2-2 | TRBD1 | - | TRBV4-3 | TGCGCCAGCAGCCAGGAGGGACAGGGAAACACCGGGGAGCTGTTTTTT | CASSQEGQGNTGELFF
TRBJ2-2 | - | - | TRBV7-8 | TGTGCCAGCAGCGCTGGACTGATCAACACCGGGGAGCTGTTTTTT | CASSAGLINTGELFF
TRBJ2-4 | TRBD1 | medium-sized | TRBV27 | TGTGCCAGCAGTTTCCAGGGACAGGGAAACCCCAAAAACATTCAGTACTTC | CASSFQGQGNPKNIQYF
TRBJ2-2 | - | - | TRBV7-9 | TGTGCCAGCAGCTTCGTTCTAGGCAGCAACACCGGGGAGCTGTTTTTT | CASSFVLGSNTGELFF
TRBJ1-4 | - | - | TRBV25-1 | TGTGCCAGCAGTGAATACGTAGGGGGACCCCGTAATGAAAAACTGTTTTTT | CASSEYVGGPRNEKLFF
TRBJ2-1 | TRBD2 | few | TRBV9 | TGTGCCAGCAGCGCCAACCTAGCGGGGGGCGGGGGCAATGAGCAGTTCTTC | CASSANLAGGGGNEQFF
TRBJ2-7 | TRBD1 | - | TRBV5-6 | TGTGCCAGCAGCTTGGACCCAGGGGGAAGATACGAGCAGTACTTC | CASSLDPGGRYEQYF
TRBJ2-6 | - | - | TRBV27 | TGTGCCAGCAGTTTATCAGGGGCTGGGGCCAACGTCCTGACTTTC | CASSLSGAGANVLTF
TRBJ2-7 | - | - | TRBV18 | TGTGCCAGCTCACCTCCCGGGACCCCTGGGGAGCAGTACTTC | CASSPPGTPGEQYF
TRBJ1-5 | - | - | TRBV5-6 | TGTGCCAGCAGCTTGGGGTGGGGGAGGGCGCCCCAGCATTTT | CASSLGWGRAPQHF
TRBJ1-1 | - | few | TRBV5-4 | TGTGCCAGCAGCTTTGGGGGGGGAACTGAAGCTTTCTTT | CASSFGGGTEAFF
TRBJ2-6 | - | - | TRBV2 | TGTGCCAGCCTTCGGGAGTCTGGGGCCAACGTCCTGACTTTC | CASLRESGANVLTF
TRBJ1-1 | - | - | TRBV30 | TGTGCCTGGAGTGTATTTAAGAACACTGAAGCTTTCTTT | CAWSVFKNTEAFF
TRBJ2-7 | - | once | TRBV5-6 | TGTGCCAGCAGCTCGGGACGGGGCTACGAGCAGTACTTC | CASSSGRGYEQYF
TRBJ2-1 | - | - | TRBV28 | TGTGCCAGCAATCAGTTCCGCTCCTACAATGAGCAGTTCTTC | CASNQFRSYNEQFF
TRBJ1-1 | - | - | TRBV10-3 | TGTGCCATCAGTGAGTCGGAACTGAATGCTGAAGCTTTCTTT | CAISESELNAEAFF
TRBJ2-5 | - | - | TRBV6-5 | TGTGCCAGCAGCGACGGGGGATCTGGGGAGACCCAGTACTTC | CASSDGGSGETQYF
TRBJ1-4 | - | - | TRBV7-2 | TGTGCCAGCAGCTTTAAGGTTGGGGAAAAACTGTTTTTT | CASSFKVGEKLFF
TRBJ1-6 | - | - | TRBV30 | TGTGCCTGGACCGGGGCCCTGAACTCACCCCTCCACTTT | CAWTGALNSPLHF
TRBJ1-1 | - | - | TRBV10-3 | TGTGCCATCAGTGAGTCGATCCCTCCTGAAGCTTTCTTT | CAISESIPPEAFF
TRBJ2-1 | TRBD1 | - | TRBV27 | TGTGCCAGCAGTTGGCAGACAGGGGGTTTGAATGAGCAGTTCTTC | CASSWQTGGLNEQFF
TRBJ1-2 | TRBD1 | - | TRBV10-3 | TGTGCCACAACCAAGGGATCGGCAGGGGGCCCCTCTAACTATGGCTACACCTTC | CATTKGSAGGPSNYGYTF
TRBJ1-1 | - | - | TRBV6-1 | TGTGCCACCATGTACGGGGAGTGGAACACTGAAGCTTTCTTT | CATMYGEWNTEAFF
TRBJ2-2 | - | - | TRBV7-2 | TGTGCCAGCAGCTTAGCGGGAGCCGGGGAGCTGTTTTTT | CASSLAGAGELFF
TRBJ2-7 | TRBD2 | once | TRBV2 | TGTGCCAGCAACCTAGCGGGAGTCTGGGAGCAGTACTTC | CASNLAGVWEQYF
TRBJ2-3 | TRBD2 | - | TRBV9 | TGTGCCAGCAGCCCTTATTCCAAAGCTTTAGCGGGAGGGCCCGATACGCAGTATTTT | CASSPYSKALAGGPDTQYF
TRBJ2-1 | TRBD2 | once | TRBV7-9 | TGTGCCAGCAGCAGAGGCGGACTAGCTGGCAATGAGCAGTTCTTC | CASSRGGLAGNEQFF
TRBJ2-7 | TRBD2 | - | TRBV4-2 | TGTGCCAGCAGCCAAGTAGCGGGACTCTCGTACGAGCAGTACTTC | CASSQVAGLSYEQYF
TRBJ1-1 | TRBD1 | few | TRBV5-1 | TGCGCCAGCAGCTTGGCAGCCACAGGGGCCCCGGGGACTGAAGCTTTCTTT | CASSLAATGAPGTEAFF
TRBJ2-1 | - | - | TRBV9 | TGTGCCAGCAGCGTAGTAGGGGATCCCTACAATGAGCAGTTCTTC | CASSVVGDPYNEQFF
TRBJ1-2 | - | - | TRBV6-5 | TGTGCCAGCAGCCCCTCAGGATTCTATGGCTACACCTTC | CASSPSGFYGYTF
TRBJ1-5 | - | once | TRBV6-1 | TGTGCCAGCAGTGAAGAGGGGGGTAGCAATCAGCCCCAGCATTTT | CASSEEGGSNQPQHF
TRBJ1-1 | - | - | TRBV7-2 | TGTGCCAGCAGCCAAGGTTACAGTTCGAAAGAAGCTTTCTTT | CASSQGYSSKEAFF
TRBJ1-6 | TRBD1 | - | TRBV5-1 | TGCGCCAGCAGCTTGCAGGGGGGCGGATCACCCCTCCACTTT | CASSLQGGGSPLHF
TRBJ1-1 | - | - | TRBV6-5 | TGTGCCAGCAGTTACCCCGGGAAGATACAAGAAGCTTTCTTT | CASSYPGKIQEAFF
TRBJ1-1 | - | - | TRBV5-1 | TGCGCCAGCAGCTTCCTGGGGTCCACGAGGAACACTGAAGCTTTCTTT | CASSFLGSTRNTEAFF
TRBJ1-5 | - | - | TRBV12-5 | TGTGCTAGTGGTTCTAAAACGACAGAGGGTAAAAGCAATCAGCCCCAGCATTTT | CASGSKTTEGKSNQPQHF
TRBJ1-2 | TRBD1 | - | TRBV28 | TGTGCCAGCAGTCCCGGGACAGCCCTTGGCTACACCTTC | CASSPGTALGYTF